These T cell receptor beta chains were read from a single sample in a study of human T cells and chemical hapten exposure. Using its own MiXCR run on the RACE reads, TCRdb lists one record per CDR3 protein. The sample shows approximately 88,000 distinct CDR3 sequences, 10% to 15% of them seen only once. The sample was whole blood, taken in connection with sensitization to the hapten diphenylcyclopropenone (DPC). The receptors shown here come from a woman aged 45 to 65 with alopecia areata. Some clones in this sample may be carry-over from other donors' samples. The CDR3 runs from the conserved cysteine through the conserved F or W. D genes are given only for firm matches. For some rows the clone size is stated as once, few or many, or as a class when expanded; others skip it.

cdr3_length clone_size d_call j_call v_call cdr3_nt cdr3_aa
12 many NA TRBJ1-1 TRBV5-6 TGTGCCAGCAGCTTGGCCGCTCGTGAAGCTTTCTTT CASSLAAREAFF
16 few TRBD2 TRBJ2-4 TRBV7-9 TGTGCCAGCAGCTTATTTCAAGCAGGGAGGGGAAACATTCAGTACTTC CASSLFQAGRGNIQYF
15 few TRBD2 TRBJ2-2 TRBV6-6 TGTGCCAGCAGTTACCGTACTAGCGGGGCCGGGGAGCTGTTTTTT CASSYRTSGAGELFF
14 few NA TRBJ2-5 TRBV11-3 TGTGCCAGCAGCTTGGGACCATCACAAGAGACCCAGTACTTC CASSLGPSQETQYF
12 many TRBD1 TRBJ1-5 TRBV10-2 TGCGCCAGCAGACAGGGGAATCAGCCCCAGCATTTT CASRQGNQPQHF
19 few TRBD1 TRBJ2-1 TRBV18 TGTGCCAGCTCACTTTTGCCCCTTTTGGACAGGGGAATGGTCAATGAGCAGTTCTTC CASSLLPLLDRGMVNEQFF
14 few NA TRBJ1-5 TRBV3-1 TGTGCCAGCAGCCAGGGGGAAGGGGATCAGCCCCAGCATTTT CASSQGEGDQPQHF
17 few TRBD1 TRBJ2-1 TRBV7-3 TGTGCCAGCAGCTTAAAGGGGACAGCCAACCGCTACAATGAGCAGTTCTTC CASSLKGTANRYNEQFF
17 few NA TRBJ1-5 TRBV18 TGTGCCAGCTCACCGACCGGGACACTGGGTAGCAATCAGCCCCAGCATTTT CASSPTGTLGSNQPQHF
16 NA TRBD1 TRBJ1-1 TRBV7-9 TGTGCCAGCAGCTTGACAGGGATTCGGGGTCACACTGAAGCTTTCTTT CASSLTGIRGHTEAFF
14 NA TRBD1 TRBJ1-2 TRBV3-1 TGTGCCAGCAGCCAAGCTGCGACAGGGTTGGGCTACACCTTC CASSQAATGLGYTF
17 few TRBD2 TRBJ2-3 TRBV2 TGTGCCAGCAGTCCGGGACTAGCCGCCCGGGTGACAGATACGCAGTATTTT CASSPGLAARVTDTQYF
13 many NA TRBJ2-1 TRBV29-1 TGCAGCGTTGAAAGGCTAGCTCGTGATGAGCAGTTCTTC CSVERLARDEQFF
14 many TRBD2 TRBJ2-5 TRBV29-1 TGCAGCGTTGAAGAGGCGGGAGCCCCCGAGACCCAGTACTTC CSVEEAGAPETQYF
15 NA NA TRBJ2-2 TRBV7-9 TGTGCCAGCAGCTTTTCAGAGGGATTGGCCGGGGAGCTGTTTTTT CASSFSEGLAGELFF
11 NA NA TRBJ1-1 TRBV28 TGTGCCACCCGGTTGTACACTGAAGCTTTCTTT CATRLYTEAFF
13 few NA TRBJ1-5 TRBV7-2 TGTGCCAGCAGCTGGGATAGGGACCAGCCCCAGCATTTT CASSWDRDQPQHF
14 few NA TRBJ2-5 TRBV3-1 TGTGCCAGCAGCACCCCAGGAATGGAGGAGACCCAGTACTTC CASSTPGMEETQYF
14 many NA TRBJ1-5 TRBV20-1 TGCAGTGCCAGGACGGCCGGACGCAGTCAGCCCCAGCATTTT CSARTAGRSQPQHF
13 NA NA TRBJ2-3 TRBV28 TGTGCCACCCAGACAGGTAGCACAGATACGCAGTATTTT CATQTGSTDTQYF
15 many NA TRBJ2-4 TRBV5-4 TGTGCCAGCAGCTTGGGAGGAGGGGGGGAAAACATTCAGTACTTC CASSLGGGGENIQYF
14 many NA TRBJ1-1 TRBV3-1 TGTGCCAGCAGCCAAATCCCCGGGGACACTGAAGCTTTCTTT CASSQIPGDTEAFF
14 NA TRBD2 TRBJ2-5 TRBV29-1 TGCAGCGTTGGCATCGATGGCGGGAGGGAGACCCAGTACTTC CSVGIDGGRETQYF
13 few NA TRBJ2-7 TRBV19 TGTGCCAGTAGTATCGGGCCCACCTACGAGCAGTACTTC CASSIGPTYEQYF
14 many NA TRBJ1-2 TRBV7-9 TGTGCCAGCAGCGCTAGCGGGGGAAACTATGGCTACACCTTC CASSASGGNYGYTF
15 many NA TRBJ1-4 TRBV7-2 TGTGCCAGCAGCCCGAATCGGGTTAGGGATGGAAAACTGTTTTTT CASSPNRVRDGKLFF